Listed below are T cell receptor beta chains from one sample, sequenced in a study of metastatic and nonmetastatic thyroid tumors. TCRdb reanalyzed the PCR reads via MiXCR. The table has tens of thousands of clones, approximately 4% seen once. What was sequenced was blood. The receptors stem from a female donor with papillary thyroid cancer or a benign thyroid nodule (not recorded which). Some clones in this sample may be carry-over from other donors' samples. Each CDR3 is given with its conserved first and last residue. D genes are given only for firm matches. Expanded clones are given a class, and other clones once, few, many or no size at all.

v_gene	j_gene	abundance	d_gene	CDR3nt	CDR3aa
TRBV19	TRBJ2-2	NA	NA	TGTGCCAGCCGACCACCGGTCACCAGGGAGCTGTTTTTT	CASRPPVTRELFF
TRBV10-3	TRBJ2-7	NA	NA	TGTGCCATCCGGGTGACGTCAAGCTCCTACGAGCAGTACTTC	CAIRVTSSSYEQYF
TRBV6-1	TRBJ1-2	few	NA	TGTGCCATACAACCCCGGCCGAGGAACTATGGCTACACCTTC	CAIQPRPRNYGYTF
TRBV6-2/TRBV6-3	TRBJ1-2	few	NA	TGTGCCAGCAGCAGTCTCTCCGACTCGGACTATGGCTACACCTTC	CASSSLSDSDYGYTF
TRBV6-1	TRBJ2-1	NA	NA	TGTGCCAGCGGGTGGGGGAGTAGATACAATGAGCAGTTCTTC	CASGWGSRYNEQFF
TRBV20-1	TRBJ2-7	few	NA	TGCAGTGCTAGAGAACGTCAGGGCGGGTCCTACGAGCAGTACTTC	CSARERQGGSYEQYF
TRBV11-3	TRBJ2-1	few	TRBD2	TGTGCCAGCAGCAGACAGACTAGCTGTAGCAATGAGCAGTTCTTC	CASSRQTSCSNEQFF
TRBV30	TRBJ1-2	many	NA	TGTGCCTGGAGGACTGGGGGGACCCTGGGCCCCTATGGCTACACCTTC	CAWRTGGTLGPYGYTF
TRBV7-9	TRBJ2-7	few	TRBD1	TGTGCCGGCCGGGACAGGGAAACCTACGAGCAGTACTTC	CAGRDRETYEQYF
TRBV7-2	TRBJ2-2	few	NA	TGTGCCAGCAGCTTTCCGCAGGGAGTATGGCGGGCTGAGGACACCGGGGAGCTGTTTTTT	CASSFPQGVWRAEDTGELFF
TRBV9	TRBJ1-6	medium-sized	NA	TGTGCCAGCAGCGTAGCTGGGAGTTCACCCCTCCACTTT	CASSVAGSSPLHF
TRBV28	TRBJ1-2	few	NA	TGTGCCAGCAGTTCGGGGGGGGCCTATGGCTACACCTTC	CASSSGGAYGYTF
TRBV9	TRBJ1-1	many	TRBD1	TGTGCCAGCAGCCCGCGATCCCTCCGGGACAGGGAAGCTTTCTTT	CASSPRSLRDREAFF
TRBV25-1	TRBJ1-5	many	NA	TGTGCCAGCAGTGCAGAACCTGAGGACAGAAGGCAGCCCCAGCATTTT	CASSAEPEDRRQPQHF
TRBV6-1	TRBJ2-1	NA	TRBD1	TGTGCCAGCAGTGAATATGCCGGGACAGGGGTCGATGAGCAGTTCTTC	CASSEYAGTGVDEQFF
TRBV6-5	TRBJ2-7	few	NA	TGTGCCAGCAGTTACTCTACAAGCGAGCAGTACTTC	CASSYSTSEQYF
TRBV15	TRBJ2-5	NA	TRBD2	TGTGCCACCAGCACAATAGCGGGGGAGACCCAGTACTTC	CATSTIAGETQYF
TRBV29-1	TRBJ2-7	NA	TRBD1	TGCAGCGTGGGGACAGGGGATGGGGACGAGCAGTACTTC	CSVGTGDGDEQYF
TRBV6-1	TRBJ1-5	NA	NA	TGTGCCAGCATTGATTGGCGGGGGGCTAGGTTAGGTCAGCCCCAGCATTTT	CASIDWRGARLGQPQHF
TRBV5-1	TRBJ1-3	many	NA	TGCGCCAGCAGCTTGGTAGCAGGGAAGTGGAACACCATATATTTT	CASSLVAGKWNTIYF
TRBV19	TRBJ1-6	many	NA	TGTGCCAGTAGTAACCAGCAAAATTCACCCCTCCACTTT	CASSNQQNSPLHF
TRBV6-2/TRBV6-3	TRBJ1-5	few	NA	TGTGCCAGCAGCTTAGGGCCAGTGTCCCTGGGAGCCCAGCATTTT	CASSLGPVSLGAQHF
TRBV20-1	TRBJ2-7	many	TRBD2	TGCAGTGCTAGGACTAGCGGGAGGTTAATCTACGAGCAGTACTTC	CSARTSGRLIYEQYF
TRBV6-1	TRBJ1-1	many	NA	TGTGCCAGCGGTGAGAAAACCAACACTGAAGCTTTCTTT	CASGEKTNTEAFF
TRBV6-1	TRBJ2-1	NA	TRBD2	TGTGCCAGCAAGGGTCCTAGCGGGCGGTCCAGGGGTGAGCAGTTCTTC	CASKGPSGRSRGEQFF
TRBV24-1	TRBJ2-2	few	TRBD1	TGTGCCACCCGGGACAGGGGGCACGGGGAGCTGTTTTTT	CATRDRGHGELFF
TRBV6-1	TRBJ2-7	NA	NA	TGTGCCAGCACCGAGGTTTCCCCGCAGTACTTC	CASTEVSPQYF
TRBV2	TRBJ2-1	many	TRBD2	TGTGCCAGCAGTATACTAGCGTTGGTCAATGAGCAGTTCTTC	CASSILALVNEQFF
TRBV7-9	TRBJ1-6	many	NA	TGTGCCAGCAGCTTAGATGGCCCGCCCAGGGATTCACCCCTCCACTTT	CASSLDGPPRDSPLHF
TRBV28	TRBJ2-3	many	TRBD2	TGTGCCAGCAGGACTAGCGGGAGGGCTAGCACAGATACGCAGTATTTT	CASRTSGRASTDTQYF
TRBV30	TRBJ2-3	NA	TRBD1	TGTGCCTGGGGGGGACAGCGGATCACAGATACGCAGTATTTT	CAWGGQRITDTQYF
TRBV4-1	TRBJ2-5	NA	NA	TGCGCCAGCAGCCGTAATCCGAGGGGCCGTTTCAGAGAGACCCAGTACTTC	CASSRNPRGRFRETQYF
TRBV6-1	TRBJ1-1	few	NA	TGTGCCAGCAGTGAAGTTGGACTCAGAAACACTGAAGCTTTCTTT	CASSEVGLRNTEAFF
TRBV28	TRBJ1-3	NA	NA	TGTGCCAGCAGAGAAGGTCGGGACCCAGGAAACACCATATATTTT	CASREGRDPGNTIYF
TRBV28	TRBJ2-7	NA	NA	TGTGCCAGCAGTTTATCCCGCACCGACTACGAGCAGTACTTC	CASSLSRTDYEQYF
TRBV19	TRBJ2-7	many	NA	TGTGCCAGTAGTAACCCCTCCACCTACGAGCAGTACTTC	CASSNPSTYEQYF
TRBV20-1	TRBJ1-5	medium-sized	NA	TGCAGTGCTAGAATCGGGTTTCAGCCCCAGCATTTT	CSARIGFQPQHF
TRBV2	TRBJ2-7	NA	NA	TGTGCCAGCTCGGGACAATCCTACGAGCAGTACTTC	CASSGQSYEQYF
TRBV5-4	TRBJ2-5	many	TRBD2	TGTGCCAGCAGCCTCCCCTTGAGCGGGAGTCGAGAGACCCAGTACTTC	CASSLPLSGSRETQYF
TRBV2	TRBJ1-1	NA	TRBD1	TGTGCCAGCACCGGGACAGGAGGTTTTGGCACTGAAGCTTTCTTT	CASTGTGGFGTEAFF
TRBV5-6	TRBJ2-7	few	NA	TGTGCCAGCAGCTTATCCGGGACGGCCGCCTACGAGCAGTACTTC	CASSLSGTAAYEQYF
TRBV7-9	TRBJ1-1	NA	NA	TGTGCCAGCAGTTTAGGTGGGGCACAAATGAACACTGAAGCTTTCTTT	CASSLGGAQMNTEAFF
TRBV6-5	TRBJ1-2	few	TRBD1	TGTGCCAGCAGTTTGGGCGGGACAGGGTTTGGCTACACCTTC	CASSLGGTGFGYTF
TRBV11-2	TRBJ2-3	NA	NA	TGTGCCAGCAGCTTTTCGGGCGGAGTCGGTACAGATACGCAGTATTTT	CASSFSGGVGTDTQYF
TRBV19	TRBJ2-7	many	NA	TGTGCCAGTAGTATACCCGGCAGGGTGTCCTACGAGCAGTACTTC	CASSIPGRVSYEQYF
TRBV28	TRBJ2-1	many	TRBD1	TGTGCCAGCACTCCAATTTGGGGACAGAGAATCTACAATGAGCAGTTCTTC	CASTPIWGQRIYNEQFF
TRBV6-1	TRBJ1-2	few	TRBD1	TGTGCCAGCAGAGAGACAGGGGAGAACTATGGCTACACCTTC	CASRETGENYGYTF
TRBV19	TRBJ2-2	few	NA	TGTGCCAGTAGTAAGCGCACACTAAGTTGGGGGAACACCGGGGAGCTGTTTTTT	CASSKRTLSWGNTGELFF
TRBV28	TRBJ1-1	many	TRBD1	TGTGCCAGCAGTTTCAGGGGGCACACTGAAGCTTTCTTT	CASSFRGHTEAFF
TRBV6-1	TRBJ1-1	NA	NA	TGTGCCAGCAGCCCCAACTGGGGGGCTTTCTTT	CASSPNWGAFF
TRBV12-3/TRBV12-4	TRBJ1-2	medium-sized	NA	TGTGCCAGCAGTTTTGCCGCTAACTATGGCTACACCTTC	CASSFAANYGYTF
TRBV6-2/TRBV6-3	TRBJ1-2	NA	NA	TGTGCCAGCATCCAGGGAGGTACTTCTAACTATGGCTACACCTTC	CASIQGGTSNYGYTF
TRBV7-2	TRBJ1-1	many	NA	TGTGCCAGCAGCTTCGGACTCGCGGATAGAGCTTTCTTT	CASSFGLADRAFF